These 17 T cell receptor beta chains were sequenced from one sample in a study of response to subunit inactivated influenza vaccine. TCRdb re-called the RT-PCR reads through MiXCR, storing one row per CDR3 protein. Counted here are under 200,000 distinct CDR3 sequences, roughly 12% occurring once; the ten biggest clones make up about 29%. This sample was shared with a second study, whose subject was T cells expressing NK-cell markers. That source reports: Generation of TCR beta cDNA was performed by 5'RACE template switching incorporating UMIs.

Sequenced here: CD8+ T cells sorted from PBMCs, sampled roughly 12 days after vaccination. The receptors shown here come from a man over 45 who received an inactivated influenza vaccine.

Many counts were recorded for this clonotype. The junction and the germline gene differ at one end; a read error may be behind it. The CDR3 nucleotides are TGTGCCAGCAGCGAAGACGGGACCGCCGGAGGGGATACGCAGTATTTT. It specifies CASSEDGTAGGDTQYF. This rearrangement joins TRBV6-1 to TRBJ2-3; TRBD2 is a possible D gene (6 bases). CDR1 is MNHNS and CDR2 is SASEGT in the germline V gene. This CDR3 has 16 residues.

There are a few counts of this clonotype. The chain joins TRBV11-2 to TRBJ2-7; D uncertain. V was shortened by 5 bases and J by 4 bases, with 9 bases between the two germline ends. This CDR3 spans 12 amino acids. Germline loops: CDR1 SGHAT, CDR2 FQNNGV. CDR3: CASSPQQYEQYF. In DNA, the CDR3 is TGTGCCAGCAGCCCACAACAGTACGAGCAGTACTTC.

This clonotype was observed many times. The gene calls are TRBV27 and TRBJ1-5, with D unclear. The CDR3 length is 12 residues. The V end lost 4 bases, the J end lost 2 bases, and 3 bases lay between the germline ends. Germline CDR1 and CDR2: MNHEY and SMNVEV (reference sequence). The CDR3 loop is CASSSRNQPQHF. The DNA for the CDR3 is TGTGCCAGCAGTTCCCGCAATCAGCCCCAGCATTTT.

This clonotype came up many times. The genes are TRBV14 and TRBJ2-1; 9 nucleotides align to TRBD2. CDR3 size: 16 residues. Germline trimming cut 3 bases from V and 4 bases from J; bases unmatched to any gene: 7. The germline CDR1 and CDR2 sequences are SGHDN and FVKESK. CDR3 amino acids: CASSQLTSGSYNEQFF. The CDR3 DNA reads as TGTGCCAGCAGCCAGCTGACTAGCGGATCTTACAATGAGCAGTTCTTC.

In this sample, this clonotype turned up many times. The rearrangement joins TRBV9 to TRBJ2-4; D unresolved. V lost 4 bases to trimming and J lost 0 bases, with 14 bases between them. The CDR3 extends over 16 amino acids. Germline V gene data show CDR1 as SGDLS and CDR2 as YYNGEE. CDR3 protein: CASSPSPITAKNIQYF. The CDR3 DNA is TGTGCCAGCAGCCCCAGCCCGATCACAGCCAAAAACATTCAGTACTTC.

In its sample, this clonotype was seen many times. The rearrangement uses TRBV12-3 or TRBV12-4 and TRBJ2-1; 9 bases fit TRBD2. The CDR3 covers 15 residues. Trimming removed 5 bases from V and 8 bases from J; junction bases left unmatched: 10. CDR3 loop: CASSLTAGGLHEQFF. The CDR3 nucleotides are TGTGCCAGCAGTCTTACAGCGGGAGGTTTGCATGAGCAGTTCTTC.

The chain links TRBV12-3 or TRBV12-4 to TRBJ1-5; unclear D gene. The V end lost 8 bases, the J end lost 2 bases, and 7 bases lay between the germline ends. The CDR3 extends over 12 amino acids. CDR3 protein: CASRRGNQPQHF. CDR3 DNA sequence: TGTGCCAGCCGCCGGGGCAATCAGCCCCAGCATTTT.

This clonotype was counted only a few times. This rearrangement joins TRBV9 to TRBJ2-1; possibly TRBD2 for D (5 bases). Germline CDR1 is SGDLS and CDR2 is YYNGEE. V was clipped by 1 base and J by 6 bases, with 14 bases between them. The CDR3 is made up of 15 amino acids. The CDR3 nucleotides read TGTGCCAGCAGCGTAAGCGGACGGTTGGCCAATGAGCAGTTCTTC. This translates into CASSVSGRLANEQFF. Full variable domain (outside the CDR3, taken from reference TRBV9 and TRBJ2-1): DSGVTQTPKHLITATGQRVTLRCSPRSGDLSVYWYQQSLDQGLQFLIQYYNGEERAKGNILERFSAQQFPDLHSELNLSSLELGDSALYFCASSVSGRLANEQFFGPGTRLTVL.

In this sample, this clonotype turned up a few times. The chain links TRBV6-2 or TRBV6-3 to TRBJ2-3; D is unclear. V was shortened by 2 bases and J by 4 bases, with 7 bases between the two germline ends. Germline V gives CDR1 MNHEY, CDR2 SVGEGT. The CDR3 is 13 amino acids. The CDR3 bases are TGTGCCAGCAGTTACCTAGGGCCAGATACGCAGTATTTT. Translated, it gives CASSYLGPDTQYF.

Notes on this clonotype: At one end, the junction sequence differs from germline, possibly due to a read error. V usage is TRBV7-6 and J usage is TRBJ1-1; a possible D gene is TRBD1 (5 bases). This CDR3 is 18 amino acids long. From germline, CDR1 is SGHVS and CDR2 FNYEAQ. The DNA of the CDR3 is TGTGCCTGCAGCTTAGATCGGTGGGGCCAGGCGCGGGACACTGAAGCTTTCTTT. It translates to CACSLDRWGQARDTEAFF. The full variable domain, with the rest looked up from reference TRBV7-6 and TRBJ1-1, is GAGVSQSPRYKVTKRGQDVALRCDPISGHVSLYWYRQALGQGPEFLTYFNYEAQQDKSGLPNDRFSAERPEGSISTLTIQRTEQRDSAMYRCACSLDRWGQARDTEAFFGQGTRLTVV.

The gene calls are TRBV5-1 and TRBJ2-7, with no clear D. There are 14 residues in the CDR3. The V and J ends lost 2 bases and 2 bases respectively, with 11 bases between them. CDR1 is SGHRS and CDR2 is YFSETQ in the germline V gene. The CDR3 region has the DNA TGCGCCAGCAGCTTCGCTGGGCTACCCTACGAGCAGTACTTC. Its translation is CASSFAGLPYEQYF. Full variable domain (missing parts from reference TRBV5-1 and TRBJ2-7): KAGVTQTPRYLIKTRGQQVTLSCSPISGHRSVSWYQQTPGQGLQFLFEYFSETQRNKGNFPGRFSGRQFSNSRSEMNVSTLELGDSALYLCASSFAGLPYEQYFGPGTRLTVT.

This clonotype was observed a handful of times. V usage is TRBV9 and J usage is TRBJ2-3; D is unclear. Trimming left V 3 bases short and J 3 bases short, with 8 bases between. CDR1 SGDLS and CDR2 YYNGEE come from the germline V gene. CDR3 size: 13 residues. CDR3 sequence reads: CASSGSITDTQYF. CDR3 sequence (DNA): TGTGCCAGCAGCGGGAGTATTACAGATACGCAGTATTTT.

This clonotype was seen a handful of times. V is TRBV7-6 and J is TRBJ2-1, with unresolved D. Germline values: CDR1 SGHVS, CDR2 FNYEAQ. Trimming cost V 3 bases and J 6 bases, with 9 bases left between them. This CDR3 has 13 amino acids. This CDR3 is CASSLDPSNEQFF. As DNA, the CDR3 is TGTGCCAGCAGCTTGGACCCTAGCAATGAGCAGTTCTTC.

This clonotype was observed a few times. The chain joins TRBV11-2 to TRBJ2-3; D is tentatively TRBD1 or TRBD2 (6 bases each). The CDR3 extends over 15 amino acids. Germline lookup yields CDR1 SGHAT and CDR2 FQNNGV. V was trimmed by 5 bases and J by 5 bases, leaving 17 bases between them. CDR3 sequence: CASSPVPGAEDTQYF. CDR3 in DNA: TGTGCCAGCAGCCCGGTCCCGGGGGCGGAAGATACGCAGTATTTT.

This clonotype has a handful of counts. The chain has TRBV4-1 and TRBJ2-1; D is uncertain. Trimming took off 0 bases at V and 6 bases at J, with 3 bases between the two ends. Germline-derived CDR1 and CDR2 are MGHRA and YSYEKL. The CDR3 loop spans 12 amino acids. The CDR3 protein is CASSQESNEQFF. DNA of the CDR3: TGCGCCAGCAGCCAAGAGAGCAATGAGCAGTTCTTC.

This clonotype showed up just a few times. The chain employs TRBV12-3 or TRBV12-4 and TRBJ2-1; weak D call: TRBD2 (6 bases). There are 16 residues in the CDR3. V was trimmed by 6 bases and J by 7 bases, leaving 22 bases between them. CDR3 loop: CASRQARLGSSNEQFF. The CDR3 DNA reads TGTGCCAGCAGGCAAGCCCGACTAGGAAGTAGTAATGAGCAGTTCTTC.

Many counts were recorded for this clonotype. The rearrangement links TRBV29-1 to TRBJ2-7, with D perhaps TRBD1 or TRBD2 (5 bases each). Germline values: CDR1 SQVTM, CDR2 ANQGSEA. The CDR3 spans 13 residues. Trimming removed 7 bases from V and 0 bases from J, with 13 bases in between. CDR3 nucleotide sequence: TGCAGCGGACGGGACGTTAACTCCTACGAGCAGTACTTC. Protein product: CSGRDVNSYEQYF.